The 22 T cell receptor beta chains in this list originate from one sample, sequenced in a study of response to subunit inactivated influenza vaccine. A single record per CDR3 protein comes from TCRdb applying MiXCR to the RT-PCR reads. This sample carries some 500,000 distinct CDR3 sequences, 10% to 15% of them seen once, and the ten largest clones take 13%. Sequences were derived from PBMCs from blood, sampled more than 35 days after vaccination. These receptors all come from a man aged 50 or older who received an inactivated influenza vaccine.

This clonotype was seen a few times. The rearrangement links TRBV12-3 or TRBV12-4 to TRBJ1-3, with a possible D match to TRBD1 (5 bases). The CDR3 runs 15 residues. Trimming removed 0 bases from V and 2 bases from J, with 8 bases in between. In DNA form, the CDR3 reads TGTGCCAGCAGTTTAGCGCTGACAGCTGGAAACACCATATATTTT. It specifies CASSLALTAGNTIYF.

This clonotype appeared a few times. The chain joins TRBV7-8 to TRBJ2-7; D not certain. The CDR3 extends over 13 amino acids. V lost 5 bases to trimming and J lost 1 base, with 9 bases between them. Germline CDR1 is SGHVS and CDR2 is FQNEAQ. The CDR3 reads CASSIHSSYEQYF. Here the CDR3 DNA reads TGTGCCAGCAGCATACACTCATCCTACGAGCAGTACTTC.

This clonotype has only a few counts. The rearrangement uses TRBV20-1 and TRBJ2-1; D could derive from TRBD1 or TRBD2 (5 bases each). The germline V gene has CDR1 DFQATT and CDR2 SNEGSKA (reference sequence). The CDR3 is 17 amino acids. Trimming shortened V by 1 base and J by 8 bases, and 24 bases separated the two germline ends. CDR3 bases: TGCAGTGCTAGAGCGGGGCTGACGGACCTGATCGGCGATGAGCAGTTCTTC. It translates to CSARAGLTDLIGDEQFF.

This clonotype was seen a few times. The chain combines TRBV20-1 with TRBJ2-7; possible D gene TRBD1, 6 bases. Per the germline V gene, CDR1 is DFQATT and CDR2 is SNEGSKA (reference sequence). The CDR3 contains 15 residues. The V end lost 3 bases, the J end lost 5 bases, and 20 bases lay between the germline ends. The CDR3 region is CSARNFIQGLDEQYF. CDR3 nucleotides: TGCAGTGCTAGGAACTTTATACAGGGATTGGACGAGCAGTACTTC.

This chain joins TRBV5-1 and TRBJ2-7; D is uncertain. Germline lookup yields CDR1 SGHRS and CDR2 YFSETQ. This CDR3 contains 11 residues. V was cut by 3 bases and J by 5 bases, with 6 bases left in between. Here the CDR3 DNA reads TGCGCCAGCAGCTCAATCAACGAGCAGTACTTC. Encoded protein: CASSSINEQYF.

This chain links TRBV7-2 with TRBJ2-2; maybe TRBD2 (6 bases). V lost 4 bases to trimming and J lost 7 bases, with 19 bases between them. The CDR3 consists of 16 residues. Germline V gives CDR1 SGHTA, CDR2 FQGNSA. The CDR3: CASSSWDGGEVGELFF. The DNA of the CDR3 is TGTGCCAGCAGCTCCTGGGACGGGGGAGAGGTCGGGGAGCTGTTTTTT.

This clonotype was seen only a few times. The rearrangement links TRBV30 to TRBJ1-5, with no clear D. With 4 bases removed from V and 0 bases from J, the gap between germline ends came to 7 bases. The germline CDR1 and CDR2 sequences are GTSNPN and SVGIG (reference sequence). This CDR3 has 13 residues. The DNA of the CDR3 is TGTGCCTGGAACCGGTATAGCAATCAGCCCCAGCATTTT. Protein product: CAWNRYSNQPQHF.

This clonotype was seen only a few times. The chain has TRBV3-1 and TRBJ2-7; D is undetermined. This CDR3 is built from 16 residues. The V end lost 4 bases, the J end lost 4 bases, and 20 bases lay between the germline ends. Germline V CDR1 and CDR2: LGHDT, YNNKEL (reference sequence). CDR3 bases: TGTGCCAGCAGCCCTTTCTCAACGCACAGAGCTTACGAGCAGTACTTC. Its translation is CASSPFSTHRAYEQYF.

The sample holds a few counts of this clonotype. The chain couples TRBV6-1 to TRBJ2-2; TRBD2 agrees at 8 bases. V dropped 2 bases and J dropped 5; count of bases not matched to a gene: 7. The CDR3 covers 16 residues. The V gene's germline CDR1 is MNHNS and CDR2 SASEGT. CDR3 loop: CASSERGGVGTGELFF. The CDR3 nucleotides read TGTGCCAGCAGTGAACGGGGGGGGGTAGGAACCGGGGAGCTGTTTTTT.

The CDR3 spells CASGTVGVGTISYEQYF. Here the CDR3 DNA reads TGTGCCAGCGGCACCGTGGGTGTGGGTACTATCTCCTACGAGCAGTACTTC. The chain has TRBV11-2 and TRBJ2-7; D not certain. Germline V lookup: CDR1 SGHAT, CDR2 FQNNGV. V was cut by 8 bases and J by 0 bases, with 23 bases left in between. CDR3 size: 17 residues.

The gene calls are TRBV7-9 and TRBJ2-7; 8 bases are a match to TRBD2. Germline CDR1 and CDR2: SEHNR and FQNEAQ (reference sequence). The V gene end was trimmed by 5 bases and the J gene end by 3 bases; junction bases not matched to a gene: 6. CDR3 length: 14 amino acids. CDR3 nucleotide sequence: TGTGCCAGCAGCCTGGGACTAGGGCACTACGAGCAGTACTTC. Protein sequence: CASSLGLGHYEQYF.

This clonotype has at least ten counts. The gene calls are TRBV6-2 or TRBV6-3 and TRBJ2-1; either TRBD1 or TRBD2 may fit D (5 bases each). V lost 8 bases and J 9 bases, leaving 8 bases between the germline ends. This CDR3 region has 10 residues. Germline assignment: CDR1 MNHEY and CDR2 SVGEGT. The CDR3 DNA is TGTGCCAGCGGGGGATTTGAGCAGTTCTTC. This encodes CASGGFEQFF.

The V gene is TRBV5-1, the J gene TRBJ2-7; maybe TRBD1 (6 bases). The V end was cut by 5 bases, the J end by 5 bases, with 20 bases between. This CDR3 has 15 residues. The germline V gene has CDR1 SGHRS and CDR2 YFSETQ. The CDR3 loop reads CASSIGPGTLNEQYF. The DNA of the CDR3 is TGCGCCAGCAGTATTGGTCCCGGGACATTAAACGAGCAGTACTTC.

This clonotype was observed a handful of times. The chain is built from TRBV7-2 and TRBJ2-1; no clear D gene. The germline CDR1 and CDR2 sequences are SGHTA and FQGNSA. The CDR3 is 14 amino acids. Trimming removed 3 bases from V and 0 bases from J, with 6 bases in between. CDR3 DNA sequence: TGTGCCAGCAGCTTCGTAGGCTCCTACAATGAGCAGTTCTTC. It codes for CASSFVGSYNEQFF.

The genes are TRBV15 and TRBJ2-5, with D unclear. CDR1 LNHNV and CDR2 YYDKDF come from the germline V gene (reference sequence). V was clipped by 0 bases and J by 1 base, with 9 bases between them. The CDR3 contains 15 residues. The CDR3 DNA follows: TGTGCCACCAGCAGAGATAGGACCCCCCAAGAGACCCAGTACTTC. Protein product: CATSRDRTPQETQYF.

The chain links TRBV6-1 to TRBJ2-5; 11 positions match TRBD2. J was trimmed by 5 bases and V by 6 bases; bases with no gene match: 11. CDR1 is MNHNS and CDR2 is SASEGT in the germline V gene. The CDR3 totals 16 residues. CDR3 loop: CASRRVAGGPRETQYF. The CDR3 coding sequence is TGTGCCAGCAGGCGGGTAGCGGGAGGGCCGAGGGAGACCCAGTACTTC.

This clonotype was detected only a few times. The J gene is TRBJ1-1, the V gene TRBV11-2, with D perhaps TRBD1 (5 bases). This CDR3 contains 15 residues. Trimming cost V 0 bases and J 1 base, with 9 bases left between them. CDR1 SGHAT and CDR2 FQNNGV come from the germline V gene. The CDR3: CASSLDWGGNTEAFF. CDR3 nucleotide sequence: TGTGCCAGCAGCTTAGATTGGGGGGGGAACACTGAAGCTTTCTTT.

This clonotype was counted at least ten times. The genes are TRBV2 and TRBJ1-1; a possible D gene is TRBD1 (5 bases). The CDR3 contains 14 residues. Germline CDR1 reads SNHLY; CDR2 reads FYNNEI. Trimming removed 7 bases from V and 4 bases from J, with 16 bases in between. CDR3 coding DNA: TGTGCCAGCACCATGGAGGGGATGGGCACTGAAGCTTTCTTT. It is translated as CASTMEGMGTEAFF.

Only a few counts were recorded for this clonotype. The chain uses TRBV9 and TRBJ1-5; D might be TRBD1 (5 bases). This CDR3 has 17 amino acids. Germline V gene data show CDR1 as SGDLS and CDR2 as YYNGEE. Trimming stripped 4 bases from V and 2 bases from J, with 19 bases between. In DNA form, the CDR3 reads TGTGCCAGCAGCATACCACAGGCCCCGATTGGCAATCAGCCCCAGCATTTT. It codes for CASSIPQAPIGNQPQHF.

Comments on this clonotype: A read error is possible here, since a much larger clone lies one base away. This chain connects TRBV3-1 to TRBJ2-3; 10 bases line up with TRBD2. The CDR3 consists of 19 residues. Germline V lookup: CDR1 LGHDT, CDR2 YNNKEL (reference sequence). CDR3 protein: CTSSFFPSGRRDRTDTQYF. In DNA, the CDR3 is TGTACCAGCAGTTTTTTTCCTAGCGGGAGACGGGATCGCACAGATACGCAGTATTTT.

This clonotype was observed a handful of times. The CDR3 reads CSARTPLAAYNEQFF. The DNA of the CDR3 is TGCAGTGCGAGGACACCTCTTGCCGCCTACAATGAGCAGTTCTTC. V and J are TRBV20-1 and TRBJ2-1; D may be TRBD1 (5 bases). V was shortened by 6 bases and J by 2 bases, with 17 bases between the two germline ends. The germline gives CDR1 DFQATT, CDR2 SNEGSKA (reference sequence). The CDR3 contains 15 residues.

With respect to this clonotype: One end of the junction does not line up with germline, which may come from a read error. The rearrangement links TRBV12-3 or TRBV12-4 to TRBJ2-1, with 13 bases aligning to TRBD2. This CDR3 has 19 residues. CDR3 residues: CASCLYLGTSGVSYNEQFF. CDR3 in DNA: TGTGCCAGCTGTTTATACCTCGGGACTAGCGGGGTTTCCTACAATGAGCAGTTCTTC.